These 29 T cell receptor beta chains were all obtained from the same sample, sequenced in a study of Ad26.COV2.S vaccination and SARS-CoV-2 variants. Data came from immunoSEQ multiplex PCR; TCRdb stores just in-frame clones and leaves some out. In the table there are hundreds of thousands of clones, 87% of which are singletons. Stated treatment: about 20 received Ad26.COV2.S at low or high dose, single or two shots; several received placebo; per-sample allocation not given. The samples date from day 63 after the first vaccine or placebo injection. Sample: peripheral blood, taken in a trial of Ad26.COV2.S vaccine versus placebo. All receptors derive from a person between 18 and 60 years old who received the Ad26.COV2.S COVID-19 vaccine or a placebo.

The chain employs TRBV12-5 and TRBJ1-1; 7 bases are shared with TRBD1. Unmatched junction bases numbered 6, after V lost 6 bases and J lost 5 bases. The germline gives CDR1 LGHNT, CDR2 FRNRAP. The CDR3 extends over 13 amino acids. CDR3: CASGSGGITEAFF. The CDR3 DNA follows: TGTGCTAGTGGGTCAGGGGGTATTACTGAAGCTTTCTTT. The variable domain in full, with the rest retrieved from reference TRBV12-5 and TRBJ1-1, is DARVTQTPRHKVTEMGQEVTMRCQPILGHNTVFWYRQTMMQGLELLAYFRNRAPLDDSGMPKDRFSAEMPDATLATLKIQPSEPRDSAVYFCASGSGGITEAFFGQGTRLTVV.

V is TRBV30 and J is TRBJ1-1; D not resolved. V lost 0 bases to trimming and J lost 7 bases, with 6 bases between them. The V gene's germline CDR1 is GTSNPN and CDR2 SVGIG (reference sequence). The CDR3 loop spans 11 amino acids. Written as DNA, the CDR3 is TGTGCCTGGAGTGTACAGCGTGAAGCTTTCTTT. Its translation: CAWSVQREAFF.

The rearrangement links TRBV5-6 to TRBJ2-7; 13 bases are shared with TRBD2. J was trimmed by 3 bases and V by 4 bases; bases with no gene match: 7. Germline CDR1 and CDR2: SGHDT and YYEEEE. The CDR3 spans 16 residues. The CDR3 loop is CASSGGLAGVLYEQYF. The CDR3 nucleotides read TGTGCCAGCAGCGGCGGACTAGCGGGGGTACTCTACGAGCAGTACTTC.

This clone was observed once. The V gene is TRBV18, the J gene TRBJ2-3; D may match TRBD1 or TRBD2 (5 bases each). Trimming took 3 bases from V and 5 from J, leaving 15 bases between them. There are 15 residues in the CDR3. In germline, CDR1 is KGHSH, CDR2 LQKENI. The CDR3 protein is CASSPPGRGRDTQYF. DNA for the CDR3: TGTGCCAGCTCACCCCCGGGACGCGGAAGAGATACGCAGTATTTT.

The sample holds one count of this clone. CDR3 region: CASTTVVGGITNYGYTF. The CDR3 nucleotides read TGTGCCAGCACCACAGTCGTGGGGGGGATTACTAACTATGGCTACACCTTC. This chain links TRBV7-9 with TRBJ1-2; D may be TRBD1 (5 bases). V was shortened by 7 bases and J by 0 bases, with 21 bases between the two germline ends. The CDR3 has 17 amino acids. The germline gives CDR1 SEHNR, CDR2 FQNEAQ (reference sequence).

This sequence joins TRBV7-2 and TRBJ2-1; TRBD2 matches at 9 bases. With V trimmed by 3 bases and J by 4 bases, 7 bases remained unmatched. Germline V lookup: CDR1 SGHTA, CDR2 FQGNSA. CDR3 length: 16 residues. CDR3 in DNA: TGTGCCAGCAGCTTCCGGGTAGCGGGAGTATACAATGAGCAGTTCTTC. Translation gives CASSFRVAGVYNEQFF.

V and J are TRBV27 and TRBJ1-1, with a tentative D call TRBD1 (5 bases). Germline CDR1 and CDR2: MNHEY and SMNVEV (reference sequence). The CDR3 consists of 14 residues. The germline V and J ends were trimmed by 5 bases and 1 base, with 11 bases remaining between them. The CDR3 reads CASSKAGKNTEAFF. DNA of the CDR3: TGTGCCAGCAGTAAAGCAGGGAAGAACACTGAAGCTTTCTTT.

The chain carries TRBV15 and TRBJ2-1; TRBD2 aligns across 11 bases. Germline V gene data show CDR1 as LNHNV and CDR2 as YYDKDF (reference sequence). The CDR3 has 16 amino acids. The V gene end was trimmed by 3 bases and the J gene end by 7 bases; junction bases not matched to a gene: 8. Here the CDR3 reads CATSSLLAGVGNEQFF. CDR3 nucleotide sequence: TGTGCCACCAGCAGTTTACTAGCGGGAGTAGGTAATGAGCAGTTCTTC.

This chain uses TRBV30 with TRBJ2-7, with D perhaps TRBD1 (6 bases). This CDR3 spans 14 amino acids. V gave up 2 bases and J gave up 6 bases, with 17 bases separating them. Germline values: CDR1 GTSNPN, CDR2 SVGIG (reference sequence). CDR3 amino acids: CAWSPYRVGLEQYF. In nucleotides, the CDR3 is TGTGCCTGGAGTCCTTACAGGGTAGGGCTCGAGCAGTACTTC.

The chain is built from TRBV3-1 (or the pseudogene TRBV3-2) and TRBJ2-5, with 12 bases aligning to TRBD2. Germline V CDR1 and CDR2: LGHDT, YNNKEL (reference sequence). The CDR3 covers 16 residues. With 1 base clipped from V and 0 bases from J, the junction kept 0 bases outside the gene matches. This CDR3 reads CASSQGLAGDQETQYF. CDR3 coding DNA: TGTGCCAGCAGCCAAGGACTAGCGGGGGACCAAGAGACCCAGTACTTC.

V is TRBV9 and J is TRBJ2-1, with 7 bases identical to TRBD2. The J segment lost 0 bases and the V segment lost 0 bases, leaving 3 bases of the junction unmatched. CDR1 and CDR2 from the germline V gene are SGDLS and YYNGEE. The CDR3 length is 16 residues. The CDR3 spells CASSVGGGSSYNEQFF. DNA for the CDR3: TGTGCCAGCAGCGTAGGAGGCGGGAGCTCCTACAATGAGCAGTTCTTC.

This clone was observed a few times. The chain has TRBV15 and TRBJ1-5; no definite D call. Germline V gene lookup returns CDR1 LNHNV and CDR2 YYDKDF (reference sequence). The CDR3 is made up of 16 amino acids. V lost 2 bases, J lost 6 bases, and 17 bases lay in between. Written as DNA, the CDR3 is TGTGCCACCAGCAGATTGGAGGCGGGTTCGGGTCAGCCCCAGCATTTT. Its translation is CATSRLEAGSGQPQHF. The complete variable domain, with remaining parts taken from reference TRBV15 and TRBJ1-5, reads DAMVIQNPRYQVTQFGKPVTLSCSQTLNHNVMYWYQQKSSQAPKLLFHYYDKDFNNEADTPDNFQSRRPNTSFCFLDIRSPGLGDTAMYLCATSRLEAGSGQPQHFGDGTRLSIL.

The chain is built from TRBV6-6 and TRBJ2-2; no firm D call. V dropped 2 bases and J dropped 2 bases, with 12 bases sitting between them. The CDR3 has 16 amino acids. Germline V CDR1 and CDR2: MNHNY, SVGAGI (reference sequence). CDR3 sequence reads: CASSYRNQPNTGELFF. The CDR3 DNA reads TGTGCCAGCAGTTACCGTAACCAGCCAAACACCGGGGAGCTGTTTTTT.

The rearrangement uses TRBV5-5 and TRBJ1-3; 9 nucleotides align to TRBD1. CDR1 and CDR2 from the germline V gene are SGHKS and YYEKEE (reference sequence). This CDR3 comprises 15 residues. J lost 6 bases, V lost 5 bases, and 9 bases had no gene match. In nucleotides, the CDR3 is TGTGCCAGCAGGGAGGGGACAGGGAACGCAAACACCATATATTTT. Translated: CASREGTGNANTIYF.

V is TRBV29-1 and J is TRBJ1-5; possibly TRBD1 for D (6 bases). This CDR3 is 12 amino acids long. The V gene's germline CDR1 is SQVTM and CDR2 ANQGSEA. Trimming cost V 4 bases and J 3 bases, with 7 bases left between them. For the CDR3, the DNA is TGCAGCGTTGGGACAGCCAATCAGCCCCAGCATTTT. Encoded protein: CSVGTANQPQHF.

The rearrangement links TRBV30 to TRBJ1-5, with TRBD1 as a possible D gene (5 bases). CDR3 length: 16 residues. Germline CDR1 reads GTSNPN; CDR2 reads SVGIG (reference sequence). V lost 0 bases, J lost 4 bases, and 16 bases lay in between. The DNA of the CDR3 is TGTGCCTGGAGTGTACTCGGCAGGGAAGAGAATCAGCCCCAGCATTTT. Its protein is CAWSVLGREENQPQHF.

The chain joins TRBV2 to TRBJ1-2; D is perhaps TRBD1 (5 bases). The CDR3 sequence is 14 residues long. Looked up from germline, CDR1 is SNHLY and CDR2 is FYNNEI. Trimming removed 6 bases from V and 2 bases from J, with 13 bases in between. CDR3 region: CASSPEAGNYGYTF. In DNA, the CDR3 is TGTGCCAGCAGCCCGGAGGCAGGGAACTATGGCTACACCTTC. Full variable domain (outside the CDR3, taken from reference TRBV2 and TRBJ1-2): EPEVTQTPSHQVTQMGQEVILRCVPISNHLYFYWYRQILGQKVEFLVSFYNNEISEKSEIFDDQFSVERPDGSNFTLKIRSTKLEDSAMYFCASSPEAGNYGYTFGSGTRLTVV.

The rearrangement joins TRBV9 to TRBJ1-3, with D perhaps TRBD1 (6 bases). This CDR3 is 16 amino acids long. The V and J ends lost 4 bases and 4 bases respectively, with 18 bases between them. CDR1 SGDLS and CDR2 YYNGEE come from the germline V gene. In DNA, the CDR3 is TGTGCCAGCAGCAGGGGGGACGTGTCCTCGGGAAACACCATATATTTT. Amino acid sequence: CASSRGDVSSGNTIYF.

In its sample, this clone was seen a few times. CDR3 sequence: CASSEDRSLSNQPQHF. The CDR3, as DNA: TGTGCCAGCTCAGAGGACAGAAGCCTTAGCAATCAGCCCCAGCATTTT. The gene calls are TRBV18 and TRBJ1-5; maybe TRBD1 (6 bases). Per germline, CDR1 KGHSH and CDR2 LQKENI. The CDR3 is 16 amino acids. The ends were cut back, 5 bases at V and 0 bases at J, with 14 bases in the middle.

V is TRBV10-3 and J is TRBJ1-1; D call uncertain. This CDR3 spans 14 amino acids. Germline CDR1 is ENHRY and CDR2 is SYGVKD. Trimming cost V 3 bases and J 4 bases, with 12 bases left between them. DNA of the CDR3: TGTGCCATCAGTGATCCGGCCGCGGGCACTGAAGCTTTCTTT. Amino acids: CAISDPAAGTEAFF.

The rearrangement uses TRBV28 and TRBJ2-3, with 12 nucleotides matching TRBD2. The V gene's germline CDR1 is MDHEN and CDR2 SYDVKM. The CDR3 contains 16 residues. The trim removed 6 bases at V and 5 bases at J, leaving 9 bases unmatched. The CDR3, as DNA: TGTGCCAGCAGCAACCTAGCGGGAGGGCCCCAAGATACGCAGTATTTT. Protein: CASSNLAGGPQDTQYF.

This chain joins TRBV18 and TRBJ1-6; D is unclear. The CDR3 covers 17 residues. V lost 3 bases and J lost 2, with 14 bases in between. Germline CDR1 and CDR2: KGHSH and LQKENI. The CDR3 here is CASSPADRLAYNSPLHF. As DNA, the CDR3 is TGTGCCAGCTCACCCGCGGACCGATTAGCCTATAATTCACCCCTCCACTTT.

V gene TRBV2 combines with J gene TRBJ2-7; TRBD1 matches at 10 bases. J was trimmed by 6 bases and V by 7 bases; bases with no gene match: 9. In germline, CDR1 is SNHLY, CDR2 FYNNEI. The CDR3 runs 14 residues. The CDR3 region has the DNA TGTGCCAGCATCGGGACAGGGGCCCTAAGCGAGCAGTACTTC. It translates to CASIGTGALSEQYF.

CDR3 in amino acids: CASSRLTRSGNTIYF. CDR3 DNA: TGTGCCAGTAGTAGGTTAACTCGCTCTGGAAACACCATATATTTT. The chain combines TRBV19 with TRBJ1-3; D gene unclear. Per germline, CDR1 LNHDA and CDR2 SQIVND (reference sequence). This CDR3 spans 15 amino acids. The V and J ends lost 4 bases and 0 bases respectively, with 10 bases between them.

V and J are TRBV4-3 and TRBJ2-2; TRBD2 aligns across 10 bases. V shed 0 bases, J shed 6 bases, and the junction held 1 base outside the gene matches. Germline CDR1 is LGHNA and CDR2 is YSLEER. The CDR3 contains 15 residues. The CDR3 nucleotides are TGCGCCAGCAGCCAAGACGGGACTAGCGCCGGGGAGCTGTTTTTT. Protein: CASSQDGTSAGELFF.

The chain has TRBV4-1 and TRBJ1-1; 7 bases agree with TRBD1. The CDR3 consists of 16 residues. CDR1 is MGHRA and CDR2 is YSYEKL in the germline V gene. V was clipped by 3 bases and J by 0 bases; unmatched bases: 7. The CDR3 coding sequence is TGCGCCAGCAGCCAGATGGGGACAGTCTTGAACACTGAAGCTTTCTTT. This sequence encodes CASSQMGTVLNTEAFF.

The chain carries TRBV6-6 and TRBJ2-1, with 12 bases that match TRBD2. Germline V lookup: CDR1 MNHNY, CDR2 SVGAGI (reference sequence). V lost 6 bases and J lost 9; bases outside the gene matches: 9. The CDR3 consists of 15 residues. The CDR3 is CASRGTSGRTGEQFF. DNA of the CDR3: TGTGCCAGCAGAGGAACTAGCGGGAGGACAGGTGAGCAGTTCTTC.

V and J are TRBV29-1 and TRBJ2-3; perhaps TRBD1 as D (6 bases). Trimming took off 4 bases at V and 4 bases at J, with 15 bases between the two ends. Germline V gene lookup returns CDR1 SQVTM and CDR2 ANQGSEA. The CDR3 is made up of 14 amino acids. DNA of the CDR3: TGCAGCGTTGTGGCACAGGGACCCGCAGATACGCAGTATTTT. Amino acid sequence: CSVVAQGPADTQYF.

This rearrangement joins TRBV18 to TRBJ2-3, with 12 bases lining up with TRBD2. The CDR3 contains 15 residues. Germline V lookup: CDR1 KGHSH, CDR2 LQKENI. Germline trimming cut 2 bases from V and 7 bases from J; bases unmatched to any gene: 4. The CDR3 sequence: CASSPTSGGRNTQYF. The CDR3 region has the DNA TGTGCCAGCTCACCAACTAGCGGGGGGCGAAATACGCAGTATTTT.